The rows below give T cell receptor beta chains drawn from one sample of a study of T cell repertoires in cytomegalovirus infection. TCRdb passed the reads through MiXCR, listing each CDR3 protein once. This sample has approximately 990,000 distinct CDR3 sequences, with approximately 31% found just once. Their antigen targets remain unknown. This sample comprised cultured CD8+ T cells from PBMCs, obtained from culture after CMV antigen stimulation. These receptors originate from a human donor in good health (CMV status not recorded). Some clones in this sample may be carry-over from other donors' samples. The CDR3 runs from the conserved cysteine through the conserved F or W. The D gene is left open where the match is weak. Expanded clones are given a class, and other clones once, few, many or no size at all.

D gene: NA; J gene: TRBJ1-6; V gene: TRBV7-6; clone size: few; CDR3 DNA: TGTGCCAGCAGCTTAGGTTGGGGGCCGATTAATTCACCCCTCCACTTT; CDR3 protein: CASSLGWGPINSPLHF
D gene: TRBD2; J gene: TRBJ2-5; V gene: TRBV5-4; clone size: few; CDR3 DNA: TGTGCCAGCAGCTCCTCCTATAGCGGGGAGATCCAAGAGACCCAGTACTTC; CDR3 protein: CASSSSYSGEIQETQYF
D gene: NA; J gene: TRBJ1-3; V gene: TRBV6-8; clone size: NA; CDR3 DNA: TGTGCCAGCAGTTACTTGAGGGGGGGATCTGGAAACACCATATATTTT; CDR3 protein: CASSYLRGGSGNTIYF
D gene: NA; J gene: TRBJ2-3; V gene: TRBV6-2/TRBV6-3; clone size: NA; CDR3 DNA: TGTGCCAGCAGTCAACTAGGAAGCACAGATACGCAGTATTTT; CDR3 protein: CASSQLGSTDTQYF
D gene: NA; J gene: TRBJ1-2; V gene: TRBV5-1; clone size: many; CDR3 DNA: TGTGCCAGCAGCTCCCGGGACAACTATGGCTACACCTTC; CDR3 protein: CASSSRDNYGYTF
D gene: NA; J gene: TRBJ2-3; V gene: TRBV19; clone size: NA; CDR3 DNA: TGTGCCAGTAGTATCAACTGGGGCAACACGGATACGCAGTATTTT; CDR3 protein: CASSINWGNTDTQYF
D gene: NA; J gene: TRBJ1-3; V gene: TRBV9; clone size: NA; CDR3 DNA: TGTGCCAGCAGCGTAGAGGGGTTATCTGGAAACACCATATATTTT; CDR3 protein: CASSVEGLSGNTIYF
D gene: TRBD1; J gene: TRBJ1-4; V gene: TRBV6-2/TRBV6-3; clone size: NA; CDR3 DNA: TGTGCCAGCAGTTCCCGGGACAGATTGGAAAAACTGTTTTTT; CDR3 protein: CASSSRDRLEKLFF
D gene: NA; J gene: TRBJ2-2; V gene: TRBV12-5; clone size: NA; CDR3 DNA: TGTGCTAGTGGTTTTCACAGTGGTTCGGCGAACACCGGGGAGCTGTTTTTT; CDR3 protein: CASGFHSGSANTGELFF
D gene: TRBD2; J gene: TRBJ2-3; V gene: TRBV20-1; clone size: NA; CDR3 DNA: TGCAGTGCTAGAGACCTCCTAGCGGGGGGTGACACAGATACGCAGTATTTT; CDR3 protein: CSARDLLAGGDTDTQYF
D gene: NA; J gene: TRBJ1-6; V gene: TRBV10-3; clone size: NA; CDR3 DNA: TGTGCCATCAGAAAGACAGCCGAGTATAATTCACCCCTCCACTTT; CDR3 protein: CAIRKTAEYNSPLHF
D gene: TRBD2; J gene: TRBJ2-1; V gene: TRBV27; clone size: few; CDR3 DNA: TGTGCCAGCAGTCCCAGCGGGGGGACAATTTTCAATGAGCAGTTCTTC; CDR3 protein: CASSPSGGTIFNEQFF
D gene: NA; J gene: TRBJ1-1; V gene: TRBV6-1; clone size: NA; CDR3 DNA: TGTGCCAGTAATCCGAGCCCGGGGTCTATCTTT; CDR3 protein: CASNPSPGSIF
D gene: TRBD1; J gene: TRBJ2-1; V gene: TRBV6-5; clone size: NA; CDR3 DNA: TGTGCCAGCAGTTACTCCGGACAGGGGGCTGATGAGCAGTTCTTC; CDR3 protein: CASSYSGQGADEQFF
D gene: NA; J gene: TRBJ1-4; V gene: TRBV6-5; clone size: few; CDR3 DNA: TGTGCCAGCAGTTACTCGACGGGGCTTATTGAAAAACTGTTTTTT; CDR3 protein: CASSYSTGLIEKLFF
D gene: NA; J gene: TRBJ1-1; V gene: TRBV6-2/TRBV6-3; clone size: few; CDR3 DNA: TGTGCCAGCAGCGGAGGACAGATTGAAGCTTTCTTT; CDR3 protein: CASSGGQIEAFF
D gene: NA; J gene: TRBJ1-3; V gene: TRBV7-8; clone size: NA; CDR3 DNA: TGTGCCAGCAGCTTAGGGACAGTCTTAGGGGGAAACACCATATATTTT; CDR3 protein: CASSLGTVLGGNTIYF
D gene: NA; J gene: TRBJ1-3; V gene: TRBV6-6; clone size: NA; CDR3 DNA: TGTGCCAGCAGTTTGGCCAGGAACTCTGGAAACACCATATATTTT; CDR3 protein: CASSLARNSGNTIYF
D gene: TRBD1; J gene: TRBJ2-3; V gene: TRBV25-1; clone size: NA; CDR3 DNA: TGTGCCAGCAGTACGGGACAGGCGTACCTAAAACCGTGGGCAGATACGCAGTATTTT; CDR3 protein: CASSTGQAYLKPWADTQYF
D gene: NA; J gene: TRBJ1-1; V gene: TRBV18; clone size: many; CDR3 DNA: TGTGCCAGCTCACCACCGGTTGGTCAGGGCGGCGCTTTCTTT; CDR3 protein: CASSPPVGQGGAFF
D gene: TRBD2; J gene: TRBJ2-5; V gene: TRBV6-2/TRBV6-3; clone size: NA; CDR3 DNA: TGTGCCAGCAGTTACTCGAAAGCTAGCGGGGGGCCCTCCCCAGAGACCCAGTACTTC; CDR3 protein: CASSYSKASGGPSPETQYF
D gene: NA; J gene: TRBJ1-6; V gene: TRBV15; clone size: NA; CDR3 DNA: TGTGCCACCAGCAGAGAGGGCAGGGATTCACCCCTCCACTTT; CDR3 protein: CATSREGRDSPLHF
D gene: NA; J gene: TRBJ2-3; V gene: TRBV24-1; clone size: NA; CDR3 DNA: TGTGCCACCAGTGACCCCGCTGGGGAACAAGATACGCAGTATTTT; CDR3 protein: CATSDPAGEQDTQYF
D gene: NA; J gene: TRBJ2-2; V gene: TRBV19; clone size: NA; CDR3 DNA: TGTGCCAGTAGTATGGCGGGTTTGGCCGGGGAGCTGTTTTTT; CDR3 protein: CASSMAGLAGELFF
D gene: NA; J gene: TRBJ1-2; V gene: TRBV6-1; clone size: many; CDR3 DNA: TGTGCCAGCAGTGAAACGGGGATCCCCAACTATGGCTACACCTTC; CDR3 protein: CASSETGIPNYGYTF
D gene: NA; J gene: TRBJ1-6; V gene: TRBV7-8; clone size: many; CDR3 DNA: TGTGCCAGCAGCTTAGGGTGGACAGCCTATAATTCACCCCTCCACTTT; CDR3 protein: CASSLGWTAYNSPLHF
D gene: NA; J gene: TRBJ1-1; V gene: TRBV29-1; clone size: NA; CDR3 DNA: TGCAGCGTTGCAGCTGAAGCTTTCTTT; CDR3 protein: CSVAAEAFF